The table lists the clone carrying this T cell receptor (beta chain) with a few counts. Germline CDR1 reads GTSNPN; CDR2 reads SVGIG (reference sequence). Between the trimmed V and J ends, which lost 2 bases and 3 bases, there was a span of 13 bases. CDR3 size: 14 residues. This entry belongs to a study of beta chain features in type 1 diabetes. The entirety of the isolated RNA underwent reverse transcription, so expressed TCRB transcripts were sequenced. Method: immunoSEQ multiplex PCR; TCRdb's copy keeps in-frame clones and lacks some. The sample holds 680,000 or so clones, about 14% seen once. Every donor provided one heparinised blood draw, which averaged roughly 120 mL.

V and J are TRBV30 and TRBJ1-2; D remains unclear. This TCR was recovered from a man younger than 35 in good health. Sequencing used naive CD4+ T cells from blood. In DNA, the CDR3 is TGTGCCTGGAGTCCGCGGCAGATGGACTATGGCTACACCTTC. It codes for CAWSPRQMDYGYTF.